This is a list of T cell receptor beta chains from one sample in a study of shared clonotypes between healthy human individuals. TCRdb's copy holds only in-frame clones and misses some; the assay was immunoSEQ multiplex PCR. The sample consists of hundreds of thousands of clones, 80% to 95% of them appearing once. What was sequenced was naive CD8+ T cells sorted from blood. The receptors here all came from a man aged 25 to 40 in good health. The CDR3 runs from the conserved cysteine through the conserved F or W. The D gene is left open where the match is weak. Clone size is not always given. Where it is, it says once, few, many or a class for expanded clones.

TRBJ2-7	TRBV19	-	-	CASSYRDGSYEQYF	TGTGCCAGTAGCTACCGGGACGGCAGCTACGAGCAGTACTTC
TRBJ2-1	TRBV5-1	TRBD2	-	CASSLVAGLRSSYNEQFF	TGCGCCAGCAGCTTGGTAGCGGGGTTGAGGAGCTCCTACAATGAGCAGTTCTTC
TRBJ1-5	TRBV2	TRBD1	-	CASRETTGGNQPQHF	TGTGCCAGCAGAGAGACGACAGGGGGCAATCAGCCCCAGCATTTT
TRBJ1-1	TRBV14	-	-	CASSQPFRGSGATEAFF	TGTGCCAGCAGCCAGCCGTTTAGGGGGAGCGGTGCCACTGAAGCTTTCTTT
TRBJ1-1	TRBV10-3	-	-	CAISNSNEAFF	TGTGCCATCAGTAACAGCAATGAAGCTTTCTTT
TRBJ1-1	TRBV11-2	-	-	CASSLGGLTEAFF	TGTGCCAGCAGCTTAGGTGGGCTCACTGAAGCTTTCTTT
TRBJ2-1	TRBV9	-	-	CASSSHGPGEEQFF	TGTGCCAGCAGCAGCCACGGGCCGGGAGAAGAGCAGTTCTTC
TRBJ1-4	TRBV15	-	-	CATSRDRGAGEKLFF	TGTGCCACCAGCAGAGATCGGGGGGCCGGTGAAAAACTGTTTTTT
TRBJ2-7	TRBV9	-	-	CASKATYEQYF	TGTGCCAGCAAAGCGACCTACGAGCAGTACTTC
TRBJ1-5	TRBV5-6	-	few	CASSPSQSSQPQHF	TGTGCCAGCAGCCCATCGCAATCGAGTCAGCCCCAGCATTTT
TRBJ1-4	TRBV2	-	-	CASSEAPLPINEKLFF	TGTGCCAGCAGTGAAGCCCCCCTTCCGATTAATGAAAAACTGTTTTTT
TRBJ2-7	TRBV5-4	TRBD2	-	CASSPGVSGGGYEQYF	TGTGCCAGCAGCCCGGGGGTGTCGGGAGGAGGCTACGAGCAGTACTTC
TRBJ2-1	TRBV27	TRBD1	-	CASSHGTGGDEQFF	TGTGCCAGCAGTCACGGAACAGGGGGCGATGAGCAGTTCTTC
TRBJ2-6	TRBV4-1	-	-	CASSQDGPGANVLTF	TGCGCCAGCAGCCAAGACGGGCCTGGGGCCAACGTCCTGACTTTC
TRBJ1-1	TRBV7-2	-	-	CASSLGGAGYTEAFF	TGTGCCAGCAGCTTAGGGGGGGCTGGATACACTGAAGCTTTCTTT
TRBJ1-1	TRBV10-3	-	-	CAISGGTEAFF	TGTGCCATCAGCGGGGGAACTGAAGCTTTCTTT
TRBJ2-3	TRBV7-6	TRBD2	-	CASSFNYPGGSDTQYF	TGTGCCAGCAGCTTTAACTATCCGGGAGGGTCAGATACGCAGTATTTT
TRBJ2-1	TRBV29-1	-	-	CSVDGPAYNEQFF	TGCAGCGTTGATGGGCCTGCTTACAATGAGCAGTTCTTC
TRBJ2-7	TRBV18	TRBD2	-	CASSPSGTYEQYF	TGTGCCAGCTCACCCAGCGGGACCTACGAGCAGTACTTC
TRBJ2-7	TRBV27	-	-	CASRRGGYEQYF	TGTGCCAGCAGAAGGGGGGGCTACGAGCAGTACTTC
TRBJ2-3	TRBV7-9	-	-	CASSFRGRRADTQYF	TGTGCCAGCAGCTTCAGGGGTCGGCGGGCAGATACGCAGTATTTT
TRBJ1-1	TRBV6-5	-	-	CASSYSAGLNTEAFF	TGTGCCAGCAGTTACTCGGCAGGATTGAACACTGAAGCTTTCTTT
TRBJ2-1	TRBV27	TRBD2	-	CASRTGLANYNEQFF	TGTGCCAGCAGAACGGGACTAGCGAACTACAATGAGCAGTTCTTC
TRBJ2-5	TRBV5-4	TRBD2	-	CASSPAGGQETQYF	TGTGCCAGCAGCCCAGCCGGGGGGCAAGAGACCCAGTACTTC
TRBJ2-4	TRBV27	-	-	CASSNKNIQYF	TGTGCCAGCAGTAACAAAAACATTCAGTACTTC
TRBJ1-1	TRBV29-1	-	-	CSVDPVNTEAFF	TGCAGCGTTGACCCAGTAAACACTGAAGCTTTCTTT
TRBJ2-2	TRBV29-1	-	-	CSVGSFNTGELFF	TGCAGCGTTGGGTCCTTCAACACCGGGGAGCTGTTTTTT